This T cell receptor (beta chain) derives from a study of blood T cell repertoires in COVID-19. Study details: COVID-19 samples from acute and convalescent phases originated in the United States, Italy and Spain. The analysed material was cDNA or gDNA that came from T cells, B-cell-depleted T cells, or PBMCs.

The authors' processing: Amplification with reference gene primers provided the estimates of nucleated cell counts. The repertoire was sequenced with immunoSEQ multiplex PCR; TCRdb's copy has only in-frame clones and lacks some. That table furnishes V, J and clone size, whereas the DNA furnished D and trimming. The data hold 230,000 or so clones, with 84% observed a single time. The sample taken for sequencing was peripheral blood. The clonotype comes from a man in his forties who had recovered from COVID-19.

This CDR3 reads CASSSSGTANEKLFF. The CDR3 DNA reads as TGTGCCAGCAGCTCTTCCGGGACAGCTAATGAAAAACTGTTTTTT. The chain combines TRBV7-9 with TRBJ1-4; 7 nucleotides agree with TRBD1. Germline loops: CDR1 SEHNR, CDR2 FQNEAQ (reference sequence). V trimming: 4 bases; J trimming: 3 bases; junction bases outside the gene matches: 5. CDR3 length equals 15 residues. The variable domain in full, completed from reference TRBV7-9 and TRBJ1-4, reads DTGVSQNPRHKITKRGQNVTFRCDPISEHNRLYWYRQTLGQGPEFLTYFQNEAQLEKSRLLSDRFSAERPKGSFSTLEIQRTEQGDSAMYLCASSSSGTANEKLFFGSGTQLSVL.